This T cell receptor beta chain was identified in a study of blood T cell repertoires in COVID-19. Overall study: Acute and convalescent COVID-19 specimens originated in the United States, Italy and Spain. Sources were T cells, B-cell-depleted T cells, or PBMCs; the material itself was cDNA or gDNA.

On this clone: One end of the junction varies from germline; a read error may be responsible.

Germline V lookup: CDR1 MNHEY, CDR2 SVGAGI. This CDR3 comprises 13 residues. As originally analysed: Estimates of nucleated cell counts were drawn from the amplification of reference gene primers. Data came from immunoSEQ multiplex PCR; TCRdb stores just in-frame clones and leaves some out. That table furnishes V, J and clone size, whereas the DNA furnished D and trimming. The repertoire holds about 230,000 clones, with approximately 84% as singletons. The sample comprised peripheral blood. This receptor was identified in a woman older than 75 with acute or convalescent COVID-19. The chain has TRBV6-5 and TRBJ1-6, with D hard to call. The CDR3 DNA sequence: TGTGCCAGCAGTGACTCCCTAAATCCACCCCTCCACTTT. Amino acids: CASSDSLNPPLHF.